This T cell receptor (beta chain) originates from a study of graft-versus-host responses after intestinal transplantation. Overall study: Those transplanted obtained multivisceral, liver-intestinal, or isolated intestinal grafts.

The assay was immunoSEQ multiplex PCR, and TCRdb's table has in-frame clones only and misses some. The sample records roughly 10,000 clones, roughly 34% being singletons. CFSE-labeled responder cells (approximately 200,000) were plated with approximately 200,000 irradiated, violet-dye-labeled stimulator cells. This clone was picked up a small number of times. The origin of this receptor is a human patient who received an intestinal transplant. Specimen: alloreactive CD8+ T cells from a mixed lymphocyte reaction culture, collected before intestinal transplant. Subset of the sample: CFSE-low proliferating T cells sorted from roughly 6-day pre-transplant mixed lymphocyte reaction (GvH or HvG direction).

This chain's CDR3 is CASSFSDRFNEQYF. CDR3 coding DNA: TGCGCCAGCAGCTTCTCGGACAGGTTCAACGAGCAGTACTTC. The V and J genes are TRBV5-1 and TRBJ2-7; 7 bases are a match to TRBD1. Germline lookup yields CDR1 SGHRS and CDR2 YFSETQ. The CDR3 runs to 14 residues. The ends lost 2 bases at V and 5 bases at J; junction bases unmatched: 7.